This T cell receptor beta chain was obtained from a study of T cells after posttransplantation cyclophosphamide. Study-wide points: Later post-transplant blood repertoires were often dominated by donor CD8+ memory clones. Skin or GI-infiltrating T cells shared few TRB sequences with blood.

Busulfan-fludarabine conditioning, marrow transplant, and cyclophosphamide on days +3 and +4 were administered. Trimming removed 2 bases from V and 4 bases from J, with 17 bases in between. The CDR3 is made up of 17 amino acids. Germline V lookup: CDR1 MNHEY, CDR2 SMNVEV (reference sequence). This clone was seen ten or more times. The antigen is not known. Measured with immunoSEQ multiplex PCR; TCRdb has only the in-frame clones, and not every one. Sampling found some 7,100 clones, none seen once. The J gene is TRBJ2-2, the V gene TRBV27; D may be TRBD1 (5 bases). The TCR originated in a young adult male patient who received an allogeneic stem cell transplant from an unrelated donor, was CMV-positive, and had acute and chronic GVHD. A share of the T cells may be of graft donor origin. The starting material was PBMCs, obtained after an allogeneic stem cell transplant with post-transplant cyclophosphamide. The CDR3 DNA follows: TGTGCCAGCAGTTTAGTCCAGGGTACGGCGACCACCGGGGAGCTGTTTTTT. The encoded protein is CASSLVQGTATTGELFF.